Listed below are T cell receptor beta chains from one sample, sequenced in a study of Graves' ophthalmopathy and Graves' hyperthyroidism. TCRdb reprocessed the multiplex PCR reads via MiXCR and lists one record per CDR3 protein. The data show around 520,000 distinct CDR3 sequences, under 45% seen once. The sample taken for sequencing was peripheral blood or thyroid tissue (not recorded which). These receptors came from an adult man with Graves' hyperthyroidism. Each CDR3 is given with its conserved first and last residue. A D gene is named only where the DNA matches it firmly.

TRBV7-2,TRBJ2-5,TRBD1,CASSPQQGSRETQYF
TRBV9,TRBJ2-6,-,CASSARPGQTF
TRBV6-1,TRBJ1-6,-,CASNRNSYNSPLHF
TRBV2,-,TRBD2,CASSLLGRGGREQFF
TRBV19,TRBJ1-1,-,CASSIGQTSTEAFF
TRBV7-9,TRBJ2-7,TRBD2,CASSPGTSGSYRASEQYF
TRBV19,TRBJ2-7,TRBD1,CASREPGQGNEQYF
TRBV7-9,TRBJ1-2,TRBD1,CASSWGQGDDYGYTF
TRBV7-6,TRBJ2-3,TRBD2,CASSPDASGRAADTQYF
TRBV5-4,TRBJ2-2,TRBD2,CASSAGTGGRTGELFF
TRBV24-1,TRBJ2-5,-,CASSGSWGQETQYF
TRBV7-9,TRBJ2-2,-,CASSSRSNTGELFF
TRBV7-9,TRBJ1-2,-,CASSSQGTGIDGYTF
TRBV2,TRBJ2-7,TRBD1,CARERQGDPYEQYF
TRBV24-1,TRBJ2-5,-,CATSDHKETQYF
TRBV20-1,TRBJ2-7,TRBD1,CSATGTGVYEQYF
TRBV6-5,TRBJ1-6,TRBD1,CASSPGTGIYSPLHF
TRBV20-1,TRBJ2-2,-,CSAREPNTGELFF
TRBV29-1,TRBJ2-7,-,CSVEDPGPEQYF
TRBV9,TRBJ2-5,TRBD2,CASSVGTSGSAQYF
TRBV6-5,TRBJ1-2,-,CASRTGTDYGYTF
TRBV20-1,TRBJ1-5,-,CSASLDIGGQFYNEHF
TRBV2,TRBJ2-5,TRBD2,CASSTSGQPGVTQYF
TRBV2,TRBJ2-5,-,CASSTAPPGQETQYF
TRBV6-1,TRBJ1-4,-,CAGWDGNEKLFF
TRBV7-6,TRBJ1-2,-,CASSLGPGGGYTF
TRBV10-2,TRBJ2-2,TRBD1,CASTSGQGGTGELFF
TRBV6-4,TRBJ2-6,-,CASSSTPGSGANVLTF
TRBV29-1,TRBJ2-7,TRBD2,CSVDQTSGSSYSYEQYF
TRBV30,TRBJ1-3,-,CAWRRELAGNTIYF
TRBV20-1,TRBJ1-5,-,CSARGGRDDQPQHF